This T cell receptor (beta chain) was retrieved from a study of sequential checkpoint blockade in melanoma. Study context: Patients were randomized 1:1 to nivolumab-then-ipilimumab or ipilimumab-then-nivolumab first-line. After both sequences, patients received maintenance nivolumab.

Described treatment: randomized to nivolumab then ipilimumab (arm A) or the reverse (arm B). None of the patients previously received DNA-damaging chemotherapy. Live CD3+CD8+ CD19− CD56− cells were sorted from PBMCs. Profiling relied on immunoSEQ multiplex PCR, and the TCRdb table lists in-frame clones only, not all of them. The sample lists some 10,000 clones, around 73% occurring once. This clone was recorded only once. V lost 5 bases, J lost 7 bases, and 8 bases stayed unmatched. CDR1 is MNHEY and CDR2 is SVGAGI in the germline V gene. This CDR3 spans 15 amino acids. This clonotype originated in a human donor with melanoma. This specimen was CD8+ T cells sorted from blood (inferred from file names), taken from a patient given nivolumab and ipilimumab in sequence. The chain combines TRBV6-5 with TRBJ1-5; 10 nucleotides align to TRBD1. The DNA for the CDR3 is TGTGCCAGCAGTACGGGGACAGGGGAAAGCCAGCCCCAGCATTTT. Translating it yields CASSTGTGESQPQHF.